What follows is one T cell receptor (beta chain) and its context. Data came from immunoSEQ multiplex PCR; TCRdb stores just in-frame clones and leaves some out. Here the sample spans just under 80,000 clones, just over 90% being singletons. This CDR3 contains 15 residues. Unmatched junction bases numbered 5, after V lost 5 bases and J lost 4 bases. CDR1 is LNHDA and CDR2 is SQIVND in the germline V gene (reference sequence). This record belongs to a study of T cell changes during pregnancy in multiple sclerosis. The clonotype originates from a female donor in good health, enrolled as a control in a pregnancy study. This specimen consisted of peripheral blood, obtained in the second trimester of pregnancy. This chain connects TRBV19 to TRBJ1-6; 7 bases match TRBD1. The CDR3: CASSPGQQYNSPLHF. Written as DNA, the CDR3 is TGTGCCAGTAGTCCGGGACAGCAATATAATTCACCCCTCCACTTT. Full variable domain (remainder filled in from reference TRBV19 and TRBJ1-6): DGGITQSPKYLFRKEGQNVTLSCEQNLNHDAMYWYRQDPGQGLRLIYYSQIVNDFQKGDIAEGYSVSREKKESFPLTVTSAQKNPTAFYLCASSPGQQYNSPLHFGNGTRLTVT.